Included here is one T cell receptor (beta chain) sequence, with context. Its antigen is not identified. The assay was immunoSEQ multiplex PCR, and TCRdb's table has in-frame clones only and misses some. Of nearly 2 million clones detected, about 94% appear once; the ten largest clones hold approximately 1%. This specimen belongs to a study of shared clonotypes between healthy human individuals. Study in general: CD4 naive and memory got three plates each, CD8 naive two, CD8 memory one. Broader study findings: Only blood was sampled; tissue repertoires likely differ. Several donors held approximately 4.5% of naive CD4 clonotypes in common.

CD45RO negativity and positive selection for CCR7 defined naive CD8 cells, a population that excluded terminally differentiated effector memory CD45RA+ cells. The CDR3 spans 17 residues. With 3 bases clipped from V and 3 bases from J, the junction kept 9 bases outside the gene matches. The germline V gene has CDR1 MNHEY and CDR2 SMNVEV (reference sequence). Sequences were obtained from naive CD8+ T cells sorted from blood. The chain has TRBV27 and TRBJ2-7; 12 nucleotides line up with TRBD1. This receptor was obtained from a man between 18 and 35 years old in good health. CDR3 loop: CASSFGTGGSGYYEQYF. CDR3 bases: TGTGCCAGCAGTTTCGGGACAGGGGGCTCCGGCTACTACGAGCAGTACTTC.